These T cell receptor beta chains were read from a single sample in a study of OX40 agonist ivuxolimab in advanced cancers. Libraries were prepared by immunoSEQ multiplex PCR; TCRdb keeps only in-frame clonotypes and omits some of them. The sample holds tens of thousands of clones, over 80% seen once. This material consisted of CD4+ or CD8+ T cells sorted from blood, taken in a trial of the OX40 agonist ivuxolimab. These TCRs come from an adult with an advanced solid tumor such as melanoma, head and neck, liver or kidney cancer. Each CDR3 is given with its conserved first and last residue. A D gene is named only where the DNA matches it firmly. A clone size is listed for some rows: how often the clone was seen (once, few, many), or a class if it is expanded.

j_gene | d_gene | abundance | v_gene | CDR3aa | CDR3nt
TRBJ1-5 | - | - | TRBV2 | CASRVDDSQPQHF | TGTGCCAGCAGGGTGGACGATAGTCAGCCCCAGCATTTT
TRBJ2-5 | TRBD2 | - | TRBV11-2 | CASSLGLAGPQETQYF | TGTGCCAGCAGCTTAGGGCTAGCGGGACCCCAAGAGACCCAGTACTTC
TRBJ1-1 | TRBD1 | - | TRBV30 | CAWGAGTGKTEAFF | TGTGCCTGGGGCGCAGGGACAGGGAAAACTGAAGCTTTCTTT
TRBJ1-2 | TRBD1 | once | TRBV19 | CASSIRTGGVLGYGYTF | TGTGCCAGTAGTATTAGGACAGGGGGCGTCCTCGGGTATGGCTACACCTTC
TRBJ1-1 | - | few | TRBV5-4 | CASSLKGPDTEAFF | TGTGCCAGCAGCCTAAAAGGGCCGGACACTGAAGCTTTCTTT
TRBJ1-1 | TRBD1 | - | TRBV9 | CASSVIPGTGFTEAFF | TGTGCCAGCAGCGTCATACCCGGGACAGGGTTCACTGAAGCTTTCTTT
TRBJ1-3 | TRBD1 | - | TRBV7-2 | CASSSRQGTGNTIYF | TGTGCCAGCAGCTCCCGACAGGGGACTGGAAACACCATATATTTT
TRBJ2-3 | - | - | TRBV30 | CAWGTSDTQYF | TGTGCCTGGGGGACGAGTGATACGCAGTATTTT
TRBJ2-3 | TRBD2 | - | TRBV5-4 | CASSLPTSGASTDTQYF | TGTGCCAGCAGCTTGCCGACTAGCGGGGCTAGCACAGATACGCAGTATTTT
TRBJ1-1 | - | - | TRBV7-3 | CASSSPGDTEAFF | TGTGCCAGCAGCTCGCCCGGGGACACTGAAGCTTTCTTT
TRBJ2-5 | - | once | TRBV18 | CASSLDRDETQYF | TGTGCCAGCTCTCTCGACCGGGACGAGACCCAGTACTTC
TRBJ1-1 | - | - | TRBV4-2 | CASSQDLTSVTEAFF | TGTGCCAGCAGCCAAGACCTGACTAGTGTCACTGAAGCTTTCTTT
TRBJ2-1 | - | - | TRBV27 | CASSFSLGITNEQFF | TGTGCCAGCAGTTTTTCACTAGGCATTACGAATGAGCAGTTCTTC
TRBJ2-1 | TRBD1 | - | TRBV5-5 | CASSLTGTGEQFF | TGTGCCAGCAGCCTGACAGGGACCGGTGAGCAGTTCTTC
TRBJ2-1 | - | - | TRBV7-2 | CASSLKSGYNEQFF | TGTGCCAGCAGCCTCAAGAGCGGCTACAATGAGCAGTTCTTC
TRBJ2-5 | TRBD2 | - | TRBV7-2 | CASSLLAGIQETQYF | TGTGCCAGCAGCCTACTAGCGGGTATACAAGAGACCCAGTACTTC
TRBJ1-2 | - | - | TRBV2 | CASSLGVLDGYTF | TGTGCCAGCAGCCTCGGGGTTTTGGATGGCTACACCTTC
TRBJ2-1 | TRBD2 | - | TRBV7-8 | CASSSTSGVGLNEQFF | TGTGCCAGCAGCTCGACTAGCGGGGTGGGGCTCAATGAGCAGTTCTTC
TRBJ1-2 | - | - | TRBV14 | CASSPMEVRIYGYTF | TGTGCCAGCAGCCCCATGGAAGTCAGGATCTATGGCTACACCTTC
TRBJ2-5 | TRBD1 | - | TRBV29-1 | CSVGQRGTGGQETQYF | TGCAGCGTTGGGCAAAGAGGGACAGGGGGCCAAGAGACCCAGTACTTC
TRBJ1-2 | TRBD1 | - | TRBV7-8 | CASSSYTGGALYGYTF | TGTGCCAGCAGCTCGTATACAGGGGGCGCCTTATATGGCTACACCTTC
TRBJ2-7 | - | - | TRBV6-6 | CASSYGGRSGNEQYF | TGTGCCAGCAGTTATGGTGGGAGGAGTGGGAACGAGCAGTACTTC
TRBJ2-5 | - | once | TRBV28 | CASSQPDLYQETQYF | TGTGCCAGCAGCCAACCTGACCTGTACCAAGAGACCCAGTACTTC
TRBJ1-1 | - | - | TRBV5-4 | CASSPRPDSPTEAFF | TGTGCCAGCAGCCCGAGACCGGACAGCCCGACTGAAGCTTTCTTT
TRBJ2-7 | - | - | TRBV15 | CATSRDIYYEQYF | TGTGCCACCAGCAGGGACATTTACTACGAGCAGTACTTC
TRBJ2-3 | TRBD2 | - | TRBV29-1 | CSVDGLAPPDTQYF | TGCAGCGTAGACGGACTAGCTCCCCCAGATACGCAGTATTTT
TRBJ2-5 | TRBD1 | - | TRBV7-2 | CASSRDRGQETQYF | TGTGCCAGCAGCCGGGACAGGGGGCAAGAGACCCAGTACTTC
TRBJ2-5 | TRBD2 | - | TRBV5-4 | CASSQSAGLAGGLETQYF | TGTGCCAGCAGCCAATCAGCGGGACTAGCGGGGGGGCTAGAGACCCAGTACTTC
TRBJ1-4 | - | - | TRBV19 | CASSIPFPGWNEKLFF | TGTGCCAGTAGTATCCCGTTTCCAGGGTGGAATGAAAAACTGTTTTTT
TRBJ1-1 | - | - | TRBV5-1 | CASSPKGNMNTEAFF | TGCGCCAGCAGCCCCAAAGGGAACATGAACACTGAAGCTTTCTTT
TRBJ1-4 | - | - | TRBV7-7 | CASSSLLGEKLFF | TGTGCCAGCAGCTCGCTACTGGGAGAAAAACTGTTTTTT
TRBJ2-1 | TRBD1 | - | TRBV4-1 | CASSPKYRGQQILNEQFF | TGCGCCAGCAGCCCGAAATACAGGGGGCAACAAATATTGAATGAGCAGTTCTTC